This TCR beta chain was recovered during a study of molecular identifiers for immune sequencing clone quantification. V was shortened by 0 bases and J by 6 bases, with 9 bases between the two germline ends. The CDR3 is 13 residues long. From germline, CDR1 is SGDLS and CDR2 YYNGEE. Sorting defined naive CD8 T cells as CD8+CD4-CCR7+CD45RA+. In its sample, this clonotype was seen many times. What it binds is not known. Study-level points and caveats: Naive cells had under 1% of molecules in clones above 20 RNA copies, effectors over 99%.

Bulk TCR libraries used previously described methods and listed TCR primers. Each CDR3 protein is one row after TCRdb ran MiXCR on the PCR reads. Of approximately 590,000 distinct CDR3 sequences in the sample, 25% were seen once. The rearrangement joins TRBV9 to TRBJ1-1; D gene unclear. The sample was naive CD8+ T cells from blood, with Jurkat cell RNA spiked in. Subset meaning: FACS-sorted CD8+CD4-CCR7+CD45RA+ naive T cells. The receptor was derived from a human donor in good health. Some libraries in this study had Jurkat cell RNA spiked in. CDR3 amino acids: CASSVGTSAEAFF. DNA of the CDR3: TGTGCCAGCAGCGTAGGGACTTCTGCTGAAGCTTTCTTT.